The entry below describes one T cell receptor (beta chain). Its target is not known. This sample stems from a study of Tregs in tolerant kidney transplant recipients. V was pared by 2 bases and J by 5 bases, with 3 bases of the junction left unmatched. Germline V gene data show CDR1 as MNHNS and CDR2 as SASEGT. The CDR3 length is 15 residues. The data were produced by immunoSEQ multiplex PCR, yet TCRdb's version contains in-frame clones alone and is incomplete. The sample lists 35,000 to 50,000 clones, roughly 95% occurring once. The receptor's source is a human donor in good health. Sequencing used Tregs from blood cultured with allogeneic cells. The chain combines TRBV6-1 with TRBJ2-1; 10 nucleotides match TRBD2. The CDR3 nucleotides read TGTGCCAGCAGTGAACTAGCGGGAGCCCACAATGAGCAGTTCTTC. Translated: CASSELAGAHNEQFF.